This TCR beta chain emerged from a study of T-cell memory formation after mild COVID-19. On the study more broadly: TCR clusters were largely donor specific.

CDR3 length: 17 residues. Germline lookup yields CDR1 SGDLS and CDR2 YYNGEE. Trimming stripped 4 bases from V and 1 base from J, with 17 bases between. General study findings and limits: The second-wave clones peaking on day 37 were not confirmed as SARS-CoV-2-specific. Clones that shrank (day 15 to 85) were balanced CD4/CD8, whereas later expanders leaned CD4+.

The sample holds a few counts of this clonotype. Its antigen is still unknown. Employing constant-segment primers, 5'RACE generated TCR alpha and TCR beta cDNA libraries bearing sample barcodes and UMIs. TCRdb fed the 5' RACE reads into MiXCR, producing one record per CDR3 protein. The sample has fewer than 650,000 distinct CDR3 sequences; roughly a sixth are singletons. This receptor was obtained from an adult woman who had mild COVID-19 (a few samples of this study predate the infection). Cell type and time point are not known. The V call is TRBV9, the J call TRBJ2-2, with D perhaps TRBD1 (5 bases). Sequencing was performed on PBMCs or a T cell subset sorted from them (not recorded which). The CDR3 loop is CASSLHADSMNTGELFF. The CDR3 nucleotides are TGTGCCAGCAGCCTACATGCCGACAGCATGAACACCGGGGAGCTGTTTTTT.